Each of the 28 T cell receptor beta chains below was sequenced from the same sample in a study of OX40 agonist ivuxolimab in advanced cancers. Receptor amplification or capture employed the immunoSEQ multiplex PCR assay. TCRdb took over this immuneACCESS table, retaining in-frame rearrangements with V and J assigned. Such tables are incomplete; in checked studies, under half of the missing clones stem from an unresolved V gene, and the remainder is unexplained. Present in this sample are about 84,000 clones, roughly 85% of which were seen just once. The ten biggest clones cover around 0.21% of the sample. Sequencing used CD4+ or CD8+ T cells sorted from blood, obtained in a trial of the OX40 agonist ivuxolimab. Receptors were obtained from an adult with an advanced solid tumor such as melanoma, head and neck, liver or kidney cancer.

The rearrangement joins TRBV10-1 to TRBJ2-3; 9 bases are a match to TRBD2. This CDR3 spans 14 amino acids. Germline CDR1 and CDR2: WNHNN and SYGVQD (reference sequence). V lost 3 bases to trimming and J lost 6 bases; unmatched junction nucleotides: 4. The CDR3 reads CASSELAGADTQYF. CDR3 nucleotides: TGCGCCAGCAGTGAACTAGCGGGTGCCGATACGCAGTATTTT.

The chain couples TRBV11-2 to TRBJ2-5; no definite D call. The V end was cut by 4 bases, the J end by 7 bases, with 16 bases between. CDR1 SGHAT and CDR2 FQNNGV come from the germline V gene. The length of the CDR3 is 14 residues. The CDR3 spells CASSSTLRGWTQYF. The CDR3 coding sequence is TGTGCCAGCAGCTCAACCCTCCGTGGATGGACCCAGTACTTC.

The chain combines TRBV30 with TRBJ1-6; no firm D call. CDR3 size: 18 residues. The germline CDR1 and CDR2 sequences are GTSNPN and SVGIG (reference sequence). V was pared by 6 bases and J by 7 bases, with 28 bases between. This CDR3 is CACRTVMGEWAINSPLHF. CDR3 bases: TGTGCCTGTAGGACCGTTATGGGAGAGTGGGCGATAAATTCACCCCTCCACTTT.

V gene TRBV9 combines with J gene TRBJ2-1; D is undetermined. CDR1 and CDR2 from the germline V gene are SGDLS and YYNGEE. V dropped 0 bases and J dropped 4 bases, with 5 bases sitting between them. CDR3 length: 13 amino acids. The chain's CDR3 is CASSVEVYNEQFF. Here the CDR3 DNA reads TGTGCCAGCAGCGTAGAGGTTTACAATGAGCAGTTCTTC. The full variable domain, its missing parts supplied by reference TRBV9 and TRBJ2-1, is DSGVTQTPKHLITATGQRVTLRCSPRSGDLSVYWYQQSLDQGLQFLIQYYNGEERAKGNILERFSAQQFPDLHSELNLSSLELGDSALYFCASSVEVYNEQFFGPGTRLTVL.

The chain is built from TRBV2 and TRBJ2-2; 9 positions agree with TRBD2. Trimming removed 6 bases from V and 0 bases from J; junction bases left unmatched: 2. Germline V CDR1 and CDR2: SNHLY, FYNNEI. The CDR3 totals 15 residues. The CDR3 region is CASRGLAANTGELFF. CDR3 nucleotides: TGTGCCAGCAGGGGACTAGCAGCGAACACCGGGGAGCTGTTTTTT.

The V and J genes are TRBV7-3 and TRBJ1-1; 9 nucleotides match TRBD1. Germline assignment: CDR1 SGHTA and CDR2 FQGTGA. Germline trimming cut 2 bases from V and 1 base from J; bases unmatched to any gene: 2. CDR3 length: 15 residues. CDR3 DNA: TGTGCCAGCAGCTTAGACAGGGGGGCGAACACTGAAGCTTTCTTT. This codes for CASSLDRGANTEAFF.

The chain recombines TRBV2 with TRBJ1-1; 8 bases are a match to TRBD1. The CDR3 totals 13 residues. The V gene end was trimmed by 3 bases and the J gene end by 6 bases; junction bases not matched to a gene: 3. Germline V gene data show CDR1 as SNHLY and CDR2 as FYNNEI. The CDR3 coding sequence is TGTGCCAGCAGTGATCAACAGGGGGCTGAAGCTTTCTTT. Its protein product is CASSDQQGAEAFF.

The sample holds a few counts of this clone. The rearrangement links TRBV5-4 to TRBJ2-1; TRBD1 matches 8 bases. The V and J ends lost 3 bases and 4 bases, in that order; junction bases with no gene match: 9. The CDR3 sequence is 16 residues long. The V gene's germline CDR1 is SGHNT and CDR2 YYREEE (reference sequence). The CDR3 DNA is TGTGCCAGCAGCTCCCCGACAGGGGAAACTTACAATGAGCAGTTCTTC. Translated: CASSSPTGETYNEQFF.

V usage is TRBV28 and J usage is TRBJ2-7, with no clear D. CDR1 MDHEN and CDR2 SYDVKM come from the germline V gene. This CDR3 region has 15 residues. Between the trimmed V and J ends, which lost 3 bases and 4 bases, there was a span of 16 bases. CDR3 coding DNA: TGTGCCAGCAGTTTGGCTTTAGACTCAATATACGAGCAGTACTTC. It yields the protein CASSLALDSIYEQYF. The variable domain in full, with the rest retrieved from reference TRBV28 and TRBJ2-7, is DVKVTQSSRYLVKRTGEKVFLECVQDMDHENMFWYRQDPGLGLRLIYFSYDVKMKEKGDIPEGYSVSREKKERFSLILESASTNQTSMYLCASSLALDSIYEQYFGPGTRLTVT.

This clone has a single count. The chain is built from TRBV20-1 and TRBJ2-5; a possible D gene is TRBD2 (5 bases). Trimming stripped 5 bases from V and 7 bases from J, with 11 bases between. Germline V gene lookup returns CDR1 DFQATT and CDR2 SNEGSKA (reference sequence). CDR3 size: 11 residues. This CDR3 reads CSAGRTTTQYF. CDR3 nucleotides: TGCAGTGCTGGGAGAACGACGACCCAGTACTTC.

CDR3 protein: CASSIGTQPNRELFF. The CDR3 nucleotides read TGCGCCAGCAGCATCGGGACACAGCCCAACCGGGAGCTGTTTTTT. This chain connects TRBV5-1 to TRBJ2-2; D may be TRBD1 (6 bases). The CDR3 consists of 15 residues. CDR1 SGHRS and CDR2 YFSETQ come from the germline V gene. V was clipped by 4 bases and J by 9 bases, with 19 bases between them.

This clone was picked up a small number of times. The V call is TRBV7-9, the J call TRBJ1-4; the D gene is possibly TRBD1 (5 bases). Looked up from germline, CDR1 is SEHNR and CDR2 is FQNEAQ (reference sequence). The CDR3 totals 16 residues. V gave up 0 bases and J gave up 5 bases, with 13 bases separating them. The DNA of the CDR3 is TGTGCCAGCAGCTTAGCGGCGGCGGGGCCAAATGAAAAACTGTTTTTT. It codes for CASSLAAAGPNEKLFF.

This rearrangement joins TRBV7-9 to TRBJ1-1; 10 bases align to TRBD1. The CDR3 runs to 16 residues. The germline V gene encodes CDR1 SEHNR and CDR2 FQNEAQ (reference sequence). The ends lost 5 bases at V and 6 bases at J; junction bases unmatched: 12. CDR3 nucleotide sequence: TGTGCCAGCAGCCAGACCGGGACAGGGGATTGGCCTGAAGCTTTCTTT. Translation: CASSQTGTGDWPEAFF. Based on the CDR3 plus reference TRBV7-9 and TRBJ1-1, the full variable domain is DTGVSQNPRHKITKRGQNVTFRCDPISEHNRLYWYRQTLGQGPEFLTYFQNEAQLEKSRLLSDRFSAERPKGSFSTLEIQRTEQGDSAMYLCASSQTGTGDWPEAFFGQGTRLTVV.

A few counts support this clone. The chain joins TRBV29-1 to TRBJ1-1; the D is unclear. The ends were cut back, 7 bases at V and 4 bases at J, with 7 bases in the middle. Germline V gene sequence: CDR1 SQVTM, CDR2 ANQGSEA. The CDR3 contains 10 residues. The CDR3 DNA is TGCAGCGCGGTAAGCACTGAAGCTTTCTTT. It specifies CSAVSTEAFF.

The chain employs TRBV6-5 and TRBJ2-7; 8 nucleotides match TRBD1. The CDR3 totals 15 residues. Losses at the gene ends were 6 bases for V and 0 bases for J; bases not matched to a gene: 7. Germline V gene sequence: CDR1 MNHEY, CDR2 SVGAGI. The CDR3: CASRRTGRNSYEQYF. CDR3 DNA sequence: TGTGCCAGCAGGAGGACAGGGCGTAACTCCTACGAGCAGTACTTC.

The chain combines TRBV5-1 with TRBJ1-1, with D possibly TRBD1 on 5 matching bases. CDR3 size: 15 residues. The V gene's germline CDR1 is SGHRS and CDR2 YFSETQ. Trimming took off 0 bases at V and 4 bases at J, with 13 bases between the two ends. The CDR3 coding sequence is TGCGCCAGCAGCTTGGCAGGGATCTCCGGCACTGAAGCTTTCTTT. This sequence encodes CASSLAGISGTEAFF.

This rearrangement joins TRBV5-4 to TRBJ2-3; the match to TRBD2 covers 12 bases. Germline V CDR1 and CDR2: SGHNT, YYREEE (reference sequence). The trim removed 7 bases at V and 3 bases at J, leaving 9 bases unmatched. The CDR3 is 16 residues long. The CDR3 DNA is TGTGCCAGCCTCATCCGACTAGCGGGGGAAACAGATACGCAGTATTTT. This translates into CASLIRLAGETDTQYF.

The rearrangement joins TRBV2 to TRBJ2-1, with 8 positions matching TRBD2. This CDR3 is 14 amino acids long. Germline V gene data show CDR1 as SNHLY and CDR2 as FYNNEI. V shed 3 bases and J 8 bases; nucleotides not matched to a gene: 6. CDR3 amino acids: CASSDQGLGDEQFF. Here the CDR3 DNA reads TGTGCCAGCAGTGACCAGGGACTAGGTGATGAGCAGTTCTTC.

The chain links TRBV18 to TRBJ1-2; D gene unclear. The CDR3 length is 15 residues. CDR1 is KGHSH, CDR2 LQKENI, per germline. Trimming shortened V by 3 bases and J by 4 bases, and 15 bases separated the two germline ends. Here the CDR3 DNA reads TGTGCCAGCTCACCTCCGGACGGAGCGATCTATGGCTACACCTTC. This sequence encodes CASSPPDGAIYGYTF.

The V call is TRBV28, the J call TRBJ1-1; tentative D call: TRBD1 (5 bases). Germline CDR1 and CDR2: MDHEN and SYDVKM. The length of the CDR3 is 14 residues. Trimming removed 6 bases at V and 2 bases at J, with 13 bases between. The DNA of the CDR3 is TGTGCCAGCAGGCCAGGGACCCCTAACACTGAAGCTTTCTTT. Translated: CASRPGTPNTEAFF.

The chain combines TRBV6-5 with TRBJ2-5, with D unclear. The germline CDR1 and CDR2 sequences are MNHEY and SVGAGI. Trimming took off 0 bases at V and 4 bases at J, with 9 bases between the two ends. The CDR3 is 14 amino acids. For the CDR3, the DNA is TGTGCCAGCAGTTACTCGGCCAGCCGAGAGACCCAGTACTTC. Amino acid sequence: CASSYSASRETQYF.

This rearrangement joins TRBV2 to TRBJ2-3, with TRBD2 matching 10 bases. This CDR3 contains 14 residues. Germline CDR1 and CDR2: SNHLY and FYNNEI. Trimming removed 5 bases from V and 1 base from J; junction bases left unmatched: 0. In DNA, the CDR3 is TGTGCCAGCAGTCTAGCGGGGGGCACAGATACGCAGTATTTT. This sequence encodes CASSLAGGTDTQYF.

The chain links TRBV2 to TRBJ2-7, with D possibly being TRBD1 (5 bases). V lost 7 bases, J lost 3 bases, and 16 bases lay in between. Per germline, CDR1 SNHLY and CDR2 FYNNEI. The CDR3 runs to 14 residues. The CDR3 here is CASTRPLGDYEQYV. The CDR3 coding sequence is TGTGCCAGCACACGACCTTTAGGGGACTACGAGCAGTACGTC.

The V gene is TRBV5-8, the J gene TRBJ2-1, with 13 bases matching TRBD2. Losses at the gene ends were 3 bases for V and 6 bases for J; bases not matched to a gene: 9. The CDR3 length is 17 residues. Germline V lookup: CDR1 SGHTS, CDR2 YDEGEE. In nucleotides, the CDR3 is TGTGCCAGCAGCTCGGCCGACGGGACTAGCGGGATCAATGAGCAGTTCTTC. It yields the protein CASSSADGTSGINEQFF.

The rearrangement links TRBV15 to TRBJ1-3; D is ambiguous. V lost 8 bases and J 0 bases, leaving 5 bases between the germline ends. Germline assignment: CDR1 LNHNV and CDR2 YYDKDF (reference sequence). The length of the CDR3 is 12 residues. CDR3 residues: CATAFSGNTIYF. The CDR3 bases are TGTGCCACCGCGTTCTCTGGAAACACCATATATTTT.

The chain is built from TRBV4-2 and TRBJ2-1; D is perhaps TRBD2 (6 bases). Germline CDR1 reads LGHNA; CDR2 reads YNFKEQ. Between the trimmed V and J ends, which lost 1 base and 4 bases, there was a span of 11 bases. This CDR3 has 15 amino acids. The CDR3 DNA is TGTGCCAGCAGCCAAGGGCCCGGGGGTTACAATGAGCAGTTCTTC. Its translation: CASSQGPGGYNEQFF.

The V and J genes are TRBV18 and TRBJ2-7, with TRBD1 identical over 7 bases. The CDR3 extends over 12 amino acids. Trimming took 3 bases from V and 5 from J; bases not matched to a gene: 1. CDR1 KGHSH and CDR2 LQKENI come from the germline V gene. CDR3 amino acids: CASSPTGNEQYF. The CDR3 DNA reads as TGTGCCAGCTCACCGACAGGGAACGAGCAGTACTTC.

The genes are TRBV13 and TRBJ2-2; D gene ambiguous. Germline lookup yields CDR1 PRHDT and CDR2 FYEKMQ (reference sequence). Trimming left V 1 base short and J 1 base short, with 4 bases between. CDR3 size: 14 residues. The CDR3 sequence: CASSLDGNTGELFF. DNA of the CDR3: TGTGCCAGCAGCTTAGACGGGAACACCGGGGAGCTGTTTTTT.